This TCR beta chain was sequenced in a study of blood T cell repertoires in COVID-19. For the study at large: Sample material is recorded as cDNA or gDNA derived from T cells, B-cell-depleted T cells, or PBMCs.

Libraries were prepared by immunoSEQ multiplex PCR; TCRdb keeps only in-frame clonotypes and omits some of them. The sample lists roughly 300,000 clones, approximately 87% occurring once. Trimming removed 2 bases at V and 4 bases at J, with 11 bases between. Germline-derived CDR1 and CDR2 are MNHEY and SVGAGI. The CDR3 consists of 15 residues. Cohort placement rested on clinical history that participants reported themselves. Each recovered donor of Cohort 3 presented with two negative PCRs, clearance, or symptom resolution. This TCR was sampled from a woman in her twenties or thirties who had recovered from COVID-19. This chain uses TRBV6-5 with TRBJ1-4; no clear D gene. Sample: PBMCs or T cells enriched from blood (not recorded which). In nucleotides, the CDR3 is TGTGCCAGCAGTTACAGTGTAGAGCTTAATGAAAAACTGTTTTTT. Its translation: CASSYSVELNEKLFF.